This T cell receptor (beta chain) was recovered during a study of T cells expressing NK-cell markers. Turning to the study itself: HCMV seropositivity characterized seven of the eight sequenced donors, and seronegativity one. General study findings and limits: Specificity for HCMV among expanded NKG2C+ T cell clones was not established.

The TCR beta cDNA came from 5'RACE template switching with UMIs. TCRdb reprocessed the 5' RACE reads and stores each CDR3 protein as one record, lacking DNA. Recorded for this sample: 250,000 to 300,000 distinct CDR3 sequences. Per germline, CDR1 MNHEY and CDR2 SVGEGT. CDR3 length: 15 amino acids. In regard to this clonotype: What it binds is not known.

The sequencing input was blood T cells: a sorted CD56 or NKG2C T cell subset, CD4+ or CD8+ T cells, or bulk PBMC T cells (not recorded which). This TCR came from a man younger than 35 in good health. The chain combines TRBV6-2 or TRBV6-3 with TRBJ1-1. The CDR3 protein is CASSYNGWVGPEAFF.